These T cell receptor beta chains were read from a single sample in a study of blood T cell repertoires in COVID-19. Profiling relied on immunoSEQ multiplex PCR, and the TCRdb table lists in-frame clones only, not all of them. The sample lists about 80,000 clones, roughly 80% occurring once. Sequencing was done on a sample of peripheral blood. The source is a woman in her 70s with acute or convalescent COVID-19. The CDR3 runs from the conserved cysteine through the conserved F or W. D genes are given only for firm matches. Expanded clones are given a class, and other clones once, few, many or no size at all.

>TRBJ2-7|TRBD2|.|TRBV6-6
TGTGCCAGCAGTCTTCTAGCGGGAGATTCCTACGAGCAGTACTTC
CASSLLAGDSYEQYF
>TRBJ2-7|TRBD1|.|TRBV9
TGTGCCAGCAGCGTAGGACAGGGGAGTTTCTACGAGCAGTACTTC
CASSVGQGSFYEQYF
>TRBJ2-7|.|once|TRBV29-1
TGCAGCGTTGAACTTCCAGGATTCTACGAGCAGTACTTC
CSVELPGFYEQYF
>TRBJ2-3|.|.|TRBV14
TGTGCCAGCAGCCAAGTTAGTAGCACAGATACGCAGTATTTT
CASSQVSSTDTQYF
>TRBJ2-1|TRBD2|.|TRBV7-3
TGTGCCAGCAGCTTCGGACTAGCTTATTACAATGAGCAGTTCTTC
CASSFGLAYYNEQFF
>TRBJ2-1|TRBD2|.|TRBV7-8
TGTGCCAGCAGCCCATTAGCGGGAGCCTACAATGAGCAGTTCTTC
CASSPLAGAYNEQFF
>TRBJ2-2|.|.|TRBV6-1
TGTGCCAGCAGTGAAGGGGCCCGTGGGACCGGGGAGCTGTTTTTT
CASSEGARGTGELFF
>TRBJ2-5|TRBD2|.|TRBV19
TGTGCCAGTAGCAGAGGGACTAGCGGGCAAGAGACCCAGTACTTC
CASSRGTSGQETQYF
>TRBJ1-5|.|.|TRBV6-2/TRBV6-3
TGTGCCAGCAGTTGGACACTCCCAAGGGGCCAGCCCCAGCATTTT
CASSWTLPRGQPQHF
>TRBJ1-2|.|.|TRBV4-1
TGCGCCAGCAGACCCATAGGGGGTAAATATGGCTACACCTTC
CASRPIGGKYGYTF
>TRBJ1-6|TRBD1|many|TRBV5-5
TGTGCCAGCAGCTCGGACAGGCCAAATTCACCCCTCCACTTT
CASSSDRPNSPLHF
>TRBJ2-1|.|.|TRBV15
TGTGCCACCAGCAGAGATCCGGGTTCCTACAATGAGCAGTTCTTC
CATSRDPGSYNEQFF
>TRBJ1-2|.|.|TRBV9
TGTGCCAGCAGCGTAGACAGGAACTATGGCTACACCTTC
CASSVDRNYGYTF
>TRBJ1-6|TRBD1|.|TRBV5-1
TGCGCCAGCAGCTCCCTACAGGGGGGAGGATCACCCCTCCACTTT
CASSSLQGGGSPLHF
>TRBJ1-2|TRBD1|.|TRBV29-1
TGCAGCGTTGGGGACAGGTCGGGCTACACCTTC
CSVGDRSGYTF
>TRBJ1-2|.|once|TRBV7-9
TGTGCCAGCAGCTTACACGTAGACAGCAACTATGGCTACACCTTC
CASSLHVDSNYGYTF
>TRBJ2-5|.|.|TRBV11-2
TGTGCCAGCAGCATGAACAGGAATCAAGAGACCCAGTACTTC
CASSMNRNQETQYF
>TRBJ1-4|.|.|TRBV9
TGTGCCAGCAGCCTAACGGGGGGTGCAACTAATGAAAAACTGTTTTTT
CASSLTGGATNEKLFF
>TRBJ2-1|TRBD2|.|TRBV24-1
TGTGCCACCCAGACTAGCGGGAGCTCCTACAATGAGCAGTTCTTC
CATQTSGSSYNEQFF
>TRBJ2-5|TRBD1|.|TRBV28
TGTGCCAGCAGTTGGGGGACAGGGTCTGTAGAGACCCAGTACTTC
CASSWGTGSVETQYF
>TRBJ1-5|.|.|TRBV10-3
TGTGCCATCAGTGAGTCGATCAGGTACAATCAGCCCCAGCATTTT
CAISESIRYNQPQHF
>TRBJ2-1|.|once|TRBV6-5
TGTGCCAGCAAGGCGGTAGAGAGCTCCTACAATGAGCAGTTCTTC
CASKAVESSYNEQFF
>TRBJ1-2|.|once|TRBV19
TGTGCCAGTAGTATCTCAGCGACTGCCAGTGGCTACACCTTC
CASSISATASGYTF
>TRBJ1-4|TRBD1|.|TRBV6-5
TGTGCCAGCAGGGACAGGGGGAACTCTAATGAAAAACTGTTTTTT
CASRDRGNSNEKLFF
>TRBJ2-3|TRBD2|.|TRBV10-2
TGCGCCACCCGTGGGGGAGGGCTCACAGATACGCAGTATTTT
CATRGGGLTDTQYF
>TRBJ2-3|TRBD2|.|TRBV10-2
TGCGCCAGCAGTGCCCGACTAGCGGGCACAGATACGCAGTATTTT
CASSARLAGTDTQYF
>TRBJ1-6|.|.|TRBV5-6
TGTGCCAGCAGCTTGGCCGGACTGCTTGATTCACCCCTCCACTTT
CASSLAGLLDSPLHF
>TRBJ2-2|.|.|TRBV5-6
TGTGCCAGCAGCTTGGGGTCGGGGAACACCGGGGAGCTGTTTTTT
CASSLGSGNTGELFF
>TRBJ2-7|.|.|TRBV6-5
TGTGCCAGCCGGTCGACAGGGACTTACGAGCAGTACTTC
CASRSTGTYEQYF
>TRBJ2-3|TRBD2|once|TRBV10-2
TGCGCCAGCTATGATAGCGGGAGGACAGATACGCAGTATTTT
CASYDSGRTDTQYF
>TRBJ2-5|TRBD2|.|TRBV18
TGTGCCAGCTCACTAGGCGGGAGAGAGACCCAGTACTTC
CASSLGGRETQYF
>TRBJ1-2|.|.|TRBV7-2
TGTGCCAGCAGCTTATCTGAGGGCTATGGCTACACCTTC
CASSLSEGYGYTF
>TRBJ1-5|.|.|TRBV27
TGTGCCAGCAGTTCCAGGGGTGATCAGCCCCAGCATTTT
CASSSRGDQPQHF
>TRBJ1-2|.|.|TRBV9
TGTGCCAGCAGGACAGGCCCCTATGGCTACACCTTC
CASRTGPYGYTF
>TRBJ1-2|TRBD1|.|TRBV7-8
TGTGCCAGCAGCTCGAACAGGGGGCGTGGGAGTGGCTACACCTTC
CASSSNRGRGSGYTF
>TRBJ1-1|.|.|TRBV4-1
TGCGCCAGCAGCCACGACTCGGGGACTATGAACACTGAAGCTTTCTTT
CASSHDSGTMNTEAFF